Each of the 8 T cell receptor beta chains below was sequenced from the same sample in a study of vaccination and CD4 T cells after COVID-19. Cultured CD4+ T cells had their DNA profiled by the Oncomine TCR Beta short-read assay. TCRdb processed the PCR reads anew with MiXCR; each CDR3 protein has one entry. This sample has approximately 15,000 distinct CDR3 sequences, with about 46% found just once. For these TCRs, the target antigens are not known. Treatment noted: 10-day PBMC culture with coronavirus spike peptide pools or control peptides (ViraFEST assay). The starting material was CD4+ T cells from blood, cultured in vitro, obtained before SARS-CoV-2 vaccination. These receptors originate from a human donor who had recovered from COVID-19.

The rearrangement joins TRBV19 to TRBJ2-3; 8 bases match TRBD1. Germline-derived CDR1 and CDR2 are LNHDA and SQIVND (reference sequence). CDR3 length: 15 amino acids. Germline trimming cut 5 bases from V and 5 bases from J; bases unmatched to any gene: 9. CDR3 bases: TGTGCCAGTAGTGCCCCGGGACAGGCAGGAGATACGCAGTATTTT. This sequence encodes CASSAPGQAGDTQYF.

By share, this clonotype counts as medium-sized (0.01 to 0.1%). CDR3: CASSNRGNNSPLHF. In DNA, the CDR3 is TGTGCCAGCAGTAACCGGGGCAATAATTCACCCCTCCACTTT. The chain employs TRBV27 and TRBJ1-6; possible D gene TRBD1, 5 bases. V was trimmed by 5 bases and J by 5 bases, leaving 10 bases between them. Germline V gene sequence: CDR1 MNHEY, CDR2 SMNVEV (reference sequence). The CDR3 length is 14 residues.

The CDR3 protein is CASSRGGTNTEAFF. In DNA form, the CDR3 reads TGTGCCAGCAGCCGCGGGGGCACGAACACTGAAGCTTTCTTT. The J gene is TRBJ1-1, the V gene TRBV7-9; D is perhaps TRBD1 (6 bases). The germline CDR1 and CDR2 sequences are SEHNR and FQNEAQ (reference sequence). V lost 5 bases and J lost 1, with 11 bases in between. The CDR3 spans 14 residues.

The CDR3 here is CSARDQGRGSYEQYF. CDR3 sequence (DNA): TGCAGTGCTAGAGATCAGGGTAGAGGTTCCTACGAGCAGTACTTC. The chain uses TRBV20-1 and TRBJ2-7, with D possibly matching TRBD1 (5 bases). V was cut by 0 bases and J by 1 base, with 13 bases left in between. This CDR3 comprises 15 residues. Looked up from germline, CDR1 is DFQATT and CDR2 is SNEGSKA (reference sequence).

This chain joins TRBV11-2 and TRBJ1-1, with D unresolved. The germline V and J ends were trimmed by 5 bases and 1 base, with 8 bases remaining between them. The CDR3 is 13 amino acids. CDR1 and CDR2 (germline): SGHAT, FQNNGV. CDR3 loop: CASSQDRNTEAFF. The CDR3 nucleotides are TGTGCCAGCAGCCAAGACCGGAACACTGAAGCTTTCTTT.

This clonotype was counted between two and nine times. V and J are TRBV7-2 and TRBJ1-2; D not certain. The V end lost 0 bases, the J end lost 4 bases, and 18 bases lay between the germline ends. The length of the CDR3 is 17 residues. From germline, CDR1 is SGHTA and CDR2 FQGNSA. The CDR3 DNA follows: TGTGCCAGCAGCTTAGCGTCCTCCTCCCATCGGCTCTATGGCTACACCTTC. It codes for CASSLASSSHRLYGYTF.

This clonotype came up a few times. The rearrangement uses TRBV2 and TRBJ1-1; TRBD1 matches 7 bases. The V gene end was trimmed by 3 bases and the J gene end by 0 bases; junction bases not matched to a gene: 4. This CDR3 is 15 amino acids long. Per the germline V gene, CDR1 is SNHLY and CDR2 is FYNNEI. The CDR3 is CASSDSGQVNTEAFF. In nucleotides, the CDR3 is TGTGCCAGCAGTGATAGTGGACAGGTGAACACTGAAGCTTTCTTT.

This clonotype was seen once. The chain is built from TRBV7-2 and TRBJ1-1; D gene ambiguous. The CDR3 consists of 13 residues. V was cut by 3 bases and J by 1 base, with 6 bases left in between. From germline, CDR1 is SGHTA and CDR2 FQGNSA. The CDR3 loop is CASSFGRNTEAFF. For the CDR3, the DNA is TGTGCCAGCAGCTTTGGCAGGAACACTGAAGCTTTCTTT.